This entry lists 3 T cell receptor beta chains sequenced from one sample in a study of CD8 T cells in Susac syndrome. RNA totalling about 0.45 to 1 ug underwent reverse transcription with random hexamers. In TCRdb, the immunoSEQ multiplex PCR reads were re-called with MiXCR into one record per CDR3 protein. The table has roughly 150,000 distinct CDR3 sequences, roughly 94% seen once; the top ten hold 0.2% to 0.25%. Material: CD8+ T cells from PBMCs. Receptors were obtained from a human donor with multiple sclerosis.

The rearrangement links TRBV2 to TRBJ1-2, with TRBD1 matching 9 bases. J was trimmed by 7 bases and V by 8 bases; bases with no gene match: 8. The V gene's germline CDR1 is SNHLY and CDR2 FYNNEI. The CDR3 is 13 residues long. The CDR3 is CASLRDRVGGYTF. The CDR3 bases are TGTGCCAGCCTCCGGGACAGGGTCGGTGGCTACACCTTC.

The gene calls are TRBV28 and TRBJ2-3; 12 nucleotides line up with TRBD2. Losses at the gene ends were 10 bases for V and 5 bases for J; bases not matched to a gene: 13. The germline V gene encodes CDR1 MDHEN and CDR2 SYDVKM. The CDR3 sequence is 16 residues long. CDR3 DNA sequence: TGTGCCAATCCTCTCTGGCGGGGACTAGCGGGAGATACGCAGTATTTT. Its translation: CANPLWRGLAGDTQYF.

The chain recombines TRBV20-1 with TRBJ1-5, with D possibly matching TRBD1 (5 bases). Deletions cut 0 bases from V and 1 base from J, with 7 bases between. This CDR3 region has 14 residues. The germline gives CDR1 DFQATT, CDR2 SNEGSKA (reference sequence). The CDR3 sequence: CSARDWDSNQPQHF. CDR3 bases: TGCAGTGCTAGAGATTGGGACAGCAATCAGCCCCAGCATTTT.